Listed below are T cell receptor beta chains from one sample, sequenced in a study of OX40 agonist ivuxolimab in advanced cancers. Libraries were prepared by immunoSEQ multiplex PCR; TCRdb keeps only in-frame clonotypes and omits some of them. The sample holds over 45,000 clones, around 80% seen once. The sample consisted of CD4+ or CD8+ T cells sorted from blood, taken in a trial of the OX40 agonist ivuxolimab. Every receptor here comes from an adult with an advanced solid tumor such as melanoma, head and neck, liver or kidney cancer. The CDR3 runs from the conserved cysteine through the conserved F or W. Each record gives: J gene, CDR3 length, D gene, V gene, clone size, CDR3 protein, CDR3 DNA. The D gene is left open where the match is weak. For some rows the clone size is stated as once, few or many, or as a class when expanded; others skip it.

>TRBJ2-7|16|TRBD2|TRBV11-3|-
CASSGRTSRFGFEQYF
TGTGCCAGCAGCGGACGGACTAGCCGCTTCGGATTTGAGCAGTACTTC
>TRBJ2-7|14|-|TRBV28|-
CASSIGLAAGEQYF
TGTGCCAGCAGTATAGGCCTGGCAGCCGGAGAGCAGTACTTC
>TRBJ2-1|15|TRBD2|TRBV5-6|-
CASRTSGRVMNEQFF
TGTGCCAGCCGGACTAGCGGGAGAGTTATGAATGAGCAGTTCTTC
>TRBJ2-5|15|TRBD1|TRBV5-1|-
CASSRTGDFLETQYF
TGCGCCAGCAGCCGGACAGGGGATTTTCTAGAGACCCAGTACTTC
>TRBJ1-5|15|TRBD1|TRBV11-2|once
CASSLDRGRNQPQHF
TGTGCCAGCAGCTTGGACAGGGGAAGGAATCAGCCCCAGCATTTT
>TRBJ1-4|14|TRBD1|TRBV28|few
CASSRDRANEKLFF
TGTGCCAGCAGTCGGGACAGGGCAAATGAAAAACTGTTTTTT
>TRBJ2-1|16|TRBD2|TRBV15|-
CATSRDLASGLDEQFF
TGTGCCACCAGCAGAGATCTCGCTAGCGGTCTGGATGAGCAGTTCTTC
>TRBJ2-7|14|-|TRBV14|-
CASSPFNGPYEQYF
TGTGCCAGCAGCCCGTTTAACGGGCCCTACGAGCAGTACTTC
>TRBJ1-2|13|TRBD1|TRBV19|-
CASSPYRGHGYTF
TGTGCCAGTAGTCCGTACAGGGGGCATGGCTACACCTTC
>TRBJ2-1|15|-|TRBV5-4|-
CASRPEPSSFNEQFF
TGTGCCAGCAGACCGGAGCCTAGCTCCTTCAATGAGCAGTTCTTC
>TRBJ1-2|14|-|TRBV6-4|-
CASSAVTAIYGYTF
TGTGCCAGCAGTGCGGTGACAGCAATCTATGGCTACACCTTC
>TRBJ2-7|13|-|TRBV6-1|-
CASSETQGLEQYF
TGTGCCAGCAGTGAAACCCAAGGACTCGAGCAGTACTTC
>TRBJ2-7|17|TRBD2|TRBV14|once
CASSPYGLAGGSYEQYF
TGTGCCAGCAGCCCCTACGGACTAGCGGGAGGTTCCTACGAGCAGTACTTC
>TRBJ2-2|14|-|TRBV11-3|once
CASSLDLGTGELFF
TGTGCCAGCAGCTTAGACCTTGGGACCGGGGAGCTGTTTTTT
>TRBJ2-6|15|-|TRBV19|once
CASQSQARGANVLTF
TGTGCCAGCCAATCCCAGGCGAGAGGGGCCAACGTCCTGACTTTC
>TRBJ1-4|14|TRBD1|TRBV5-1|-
CASSRTGTNEKLFF
TGCGCCAGCAGCCGGACAGGGACTAATGAAAAACTGTTTTTT
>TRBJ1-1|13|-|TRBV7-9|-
CASSQGDFSEAFF
TGTGCCAGCAGCCAAGGGGACTTCTCTGAAGCTTTCTTT
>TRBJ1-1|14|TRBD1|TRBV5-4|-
CASSLAGTGSEAFF
TGTGCCAGCAGCTTGGCCGGGACAGGGTCTGAAGCTTTCTTT
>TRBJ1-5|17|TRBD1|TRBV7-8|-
CASSPAVVTGGNQPQHF
TGTGCCAGCAGCCCGGCTGTAGTGACAGGGGGCAATCAGCCCCAGCATTTT
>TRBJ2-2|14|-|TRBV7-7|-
CASSPDRNTGELFF
TGTGCCAGCAGTCCCGACAGGAACACCGGGGAGCTGTTTTTT
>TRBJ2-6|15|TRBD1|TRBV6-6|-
CASRPDRAGANVLTF
TGTGCCAGCAGACCCGACAGGGCTGGGGCCAACGTCCTGACTTTC
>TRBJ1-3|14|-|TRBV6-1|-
CASLTLVSGNTIYF
TGTGCCAGCCTGACGTTAGTCTCTGGAAACACCATATATTTT
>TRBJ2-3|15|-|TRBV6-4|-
CASSDSPGSTDTQYF
TGTGCCAGCAGTGACTCCCCGGGAAGCACAGATACGCAGTATTTT
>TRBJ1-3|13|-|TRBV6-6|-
CASSYSTENTIYF
TGTGCCAGCAGTTACTCAACAGAGAACACCATATATTTT
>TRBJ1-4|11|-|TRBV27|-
CASSFFGKLFF
TGTGCCAGCAGTTTCTTTGGGAAACTGTTTTTT
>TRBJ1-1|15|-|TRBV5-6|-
CASSLRRLVNTEAFF
TGTGCCAGCAGCTTAAGGAGGCTGGTGAACACTGAAGCTTTCTTT
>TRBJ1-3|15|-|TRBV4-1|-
CASSQDPGPGNTIYF
TGCGCCAGCAGCCAAGATCCCGGACCTGGAAACACCATATATTTT
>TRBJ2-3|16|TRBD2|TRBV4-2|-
CASSKGLADTTDTQYF
TGTGCCAGCAGCAAGGGACTAGCGGATACCACAGATACGCAGTATTTT
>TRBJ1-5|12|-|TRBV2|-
CASSEAGQPQHF
TGTGCCAGCAGTGAAGCGGGACAGCCCCAGCATTTT
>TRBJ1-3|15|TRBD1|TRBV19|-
CASSIDRGSGNTIYF
TGTGCCAGTAGTATCGACAGGGGATCTGGAAACACCATATATTTT
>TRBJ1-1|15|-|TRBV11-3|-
CASSNPTGPNTEAFF
TGTGCCAGCAGTAACCCGACAGGACCGAACACTGAAGCTTTCTTT
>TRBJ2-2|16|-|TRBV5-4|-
CASSLSRGANTGELFF
TGTGCCAGCAGCTTGTCACGCGGGGCGAACACCGGGGAGCTGTTTTTT
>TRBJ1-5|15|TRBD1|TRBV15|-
CATSSGGRGFQPQHF
TGTGCCACCAGCTCCGGGGGCAGGGGGTTTCAGCCCCAGCATTTT
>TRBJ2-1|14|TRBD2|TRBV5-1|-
CASSLAGGWNEQFF
TGCGCCAGCAGCTTAGCGGGAGGCTGGAATGAGCAGTTCTTC
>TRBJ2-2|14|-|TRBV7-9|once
CASSLRGHTGELFF
TGTGCCAGCAGCTTAAGAGGGCACACCGGGGAGCTGTTTTTT